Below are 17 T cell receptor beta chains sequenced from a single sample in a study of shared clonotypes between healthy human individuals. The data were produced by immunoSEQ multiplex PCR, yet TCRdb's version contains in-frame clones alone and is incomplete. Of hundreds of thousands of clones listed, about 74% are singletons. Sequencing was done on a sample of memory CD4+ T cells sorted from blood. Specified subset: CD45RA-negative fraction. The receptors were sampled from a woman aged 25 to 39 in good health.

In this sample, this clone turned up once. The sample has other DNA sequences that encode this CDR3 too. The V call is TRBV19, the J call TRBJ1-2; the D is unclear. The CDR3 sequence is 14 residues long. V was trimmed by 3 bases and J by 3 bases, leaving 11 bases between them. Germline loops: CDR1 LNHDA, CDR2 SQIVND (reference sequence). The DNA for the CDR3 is TGTGCCAGTAGTATTACCGGAGCGGACTATGGCTACACCTTC. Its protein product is CASSITGADYGYTF.

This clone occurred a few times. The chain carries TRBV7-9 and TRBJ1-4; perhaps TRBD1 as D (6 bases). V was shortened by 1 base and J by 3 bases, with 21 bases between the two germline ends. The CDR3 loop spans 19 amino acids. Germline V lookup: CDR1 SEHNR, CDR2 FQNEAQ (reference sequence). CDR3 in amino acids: CASSLGVGLIKGANEKLFF. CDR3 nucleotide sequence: TGTGCCAGCAGCTTAGGAGTGGGCCTCATAAAGGGGGCTAATGAAAAACTGTTTTTT.

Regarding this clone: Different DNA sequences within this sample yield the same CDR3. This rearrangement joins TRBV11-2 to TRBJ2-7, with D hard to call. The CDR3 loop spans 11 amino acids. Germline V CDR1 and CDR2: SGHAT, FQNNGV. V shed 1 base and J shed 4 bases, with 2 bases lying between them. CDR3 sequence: CASSLAYEQYF. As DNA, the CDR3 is TGTGCCAGCAGCTTAGCTTACGAGCAGTACTTC.

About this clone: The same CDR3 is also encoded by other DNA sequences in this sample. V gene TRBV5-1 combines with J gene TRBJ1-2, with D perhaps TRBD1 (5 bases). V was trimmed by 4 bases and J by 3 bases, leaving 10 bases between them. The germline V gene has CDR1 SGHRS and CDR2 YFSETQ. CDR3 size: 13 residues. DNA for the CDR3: TGCGCCAGCAGCCCTCAGGGTGACTATGGCTACACCTTC. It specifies CASSPQGDYGYTF. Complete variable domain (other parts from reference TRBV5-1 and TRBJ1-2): KAGVTQTPRYLIKTRGQQVTLSCSPISGHRSVSWYQQTPGQGLQFLFEYFSETQRNKGNFPGRFSGRQFSNSRSEMNVSTLELGDSALYLCASSPQGDYGYTFGSGTRLTVV.

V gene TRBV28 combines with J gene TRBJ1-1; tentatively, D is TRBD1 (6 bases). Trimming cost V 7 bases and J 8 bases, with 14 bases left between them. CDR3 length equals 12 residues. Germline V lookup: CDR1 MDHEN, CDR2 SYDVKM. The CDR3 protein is CASTTGGREAFF. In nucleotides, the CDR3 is TGTGCCAGCACCACGGGGGGCAGAGAAGCTTTCTTT.

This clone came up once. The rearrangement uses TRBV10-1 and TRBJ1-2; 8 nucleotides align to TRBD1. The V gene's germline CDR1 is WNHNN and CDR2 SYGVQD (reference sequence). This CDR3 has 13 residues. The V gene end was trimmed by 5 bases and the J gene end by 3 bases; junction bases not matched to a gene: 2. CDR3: CASSPGGDYGYTF. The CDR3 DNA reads TGCGCCAGCAGTCCAGGGGGCGACTATGGCTACACCTTC.

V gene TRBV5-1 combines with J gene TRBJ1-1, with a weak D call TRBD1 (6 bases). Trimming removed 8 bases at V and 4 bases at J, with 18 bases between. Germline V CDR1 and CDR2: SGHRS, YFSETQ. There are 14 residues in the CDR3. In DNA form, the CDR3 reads TGCGCCAGTGGCGGGGGGCAAGAGGGCACTGAAGCTTTCTTT. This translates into CASGGGQEGTEAFF.

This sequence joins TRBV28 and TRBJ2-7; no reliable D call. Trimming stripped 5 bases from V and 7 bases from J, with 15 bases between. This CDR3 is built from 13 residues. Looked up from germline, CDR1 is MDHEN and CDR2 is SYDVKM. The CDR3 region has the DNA TGTGCCAGCAGTAGAAATACCCCGCCGGAGCAGTACTTC. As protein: CASSRNTPPEQYF. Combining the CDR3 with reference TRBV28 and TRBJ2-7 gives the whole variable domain DVKVTQSSRYLVKRTGEKVFLECVQDMDHENMFWYRQDPGLGLRLIYFSYDVKMKEKGDIPEGYSVSREKKERFSLILESASTNQTSMYLCASSRNTPPEQYFGPGTRLTVT.

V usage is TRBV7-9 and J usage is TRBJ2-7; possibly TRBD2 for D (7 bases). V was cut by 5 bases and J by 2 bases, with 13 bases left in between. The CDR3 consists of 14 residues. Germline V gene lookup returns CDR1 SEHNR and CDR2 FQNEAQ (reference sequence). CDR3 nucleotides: TGTGCCAGCAGCCAAGGGAGGGGGACCTACGAGCAGTACTTC. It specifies CASSQGRGTYEQYF.

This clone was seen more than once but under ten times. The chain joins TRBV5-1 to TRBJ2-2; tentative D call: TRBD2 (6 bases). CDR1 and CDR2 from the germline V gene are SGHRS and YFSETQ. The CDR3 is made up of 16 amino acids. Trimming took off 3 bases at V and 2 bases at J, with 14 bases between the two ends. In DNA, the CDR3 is TGCGCCAGCAGCTCGATACCGGGACTTAACACCGGGGAGCTGTTTTTT. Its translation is CASSSIPGLNTGELFF.

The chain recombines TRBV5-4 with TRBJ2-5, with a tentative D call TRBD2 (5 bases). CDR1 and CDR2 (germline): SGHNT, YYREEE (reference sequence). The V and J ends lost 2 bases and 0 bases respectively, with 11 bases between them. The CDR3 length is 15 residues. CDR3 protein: CASSLGSGYQETQYF. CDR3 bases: TGTGCCAGCAGCTTAGGTTCGGGATACCAAGAGACCCAGTACTTC.

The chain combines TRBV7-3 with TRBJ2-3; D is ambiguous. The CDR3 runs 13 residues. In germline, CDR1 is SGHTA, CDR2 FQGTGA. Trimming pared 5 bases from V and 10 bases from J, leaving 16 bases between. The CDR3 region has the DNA TGTGCCAGCAGCCCGGGCCCGCGAGAGGCGCAGTATTTT. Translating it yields CASSPGPREAQYF.

The DNA of the CDR3 is TGTGCCAGCAGCACCCGGGACAGAAGCTACGAGCAGTACTTC. Residues: CASSTRDRSYEQYF. This chain connects TRBV9 to TRBJ2-7, with 7 bases lining up with TRBD1. This CDR3 region has 14 residues. CDR1 is SGDLS, CDR2 YYNGEE, per germline. Trimming cost V 4 bases and J 3 bases; bases outside gene matches: 7.

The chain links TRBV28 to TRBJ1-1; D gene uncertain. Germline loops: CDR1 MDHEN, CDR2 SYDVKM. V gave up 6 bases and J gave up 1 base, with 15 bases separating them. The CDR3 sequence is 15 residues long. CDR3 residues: CASSPPLQPNTEAFF. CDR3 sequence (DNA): TGTGCCAGCAGCCCCCCCTTACAGCCGAACACTGAAGCTTTCTTT.

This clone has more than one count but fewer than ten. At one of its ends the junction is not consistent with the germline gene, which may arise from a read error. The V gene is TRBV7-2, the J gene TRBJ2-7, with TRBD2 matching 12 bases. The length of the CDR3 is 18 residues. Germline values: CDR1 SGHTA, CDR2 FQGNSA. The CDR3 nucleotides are TGTGCCAGCAGTTTAGCGGGAGGACTAGCGGGAACCTCCTACGAGCAGTACTTC. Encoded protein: CASSLAGGLAGTSYEQYF.

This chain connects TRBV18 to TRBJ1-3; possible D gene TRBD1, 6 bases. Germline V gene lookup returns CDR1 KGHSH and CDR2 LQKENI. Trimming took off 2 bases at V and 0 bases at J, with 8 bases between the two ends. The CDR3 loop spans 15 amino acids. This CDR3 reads CASSPGTYSGNTIYF. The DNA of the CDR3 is TGTGCCAGCTCACCAGGGACATACTCTGGAAACACCATATATTTT.

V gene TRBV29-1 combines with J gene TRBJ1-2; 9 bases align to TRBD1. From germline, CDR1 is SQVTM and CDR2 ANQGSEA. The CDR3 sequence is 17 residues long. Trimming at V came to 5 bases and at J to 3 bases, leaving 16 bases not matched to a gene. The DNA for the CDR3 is TGCAGCGTTTCGTCCGGGACAGGGCAAATTGGGGACTATGGCTACACCTTC. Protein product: CSVSSGTGQIGDYGYTF.